This TCR beta chain emerged from a study of blood T cell repertoires in COVID-19. On the study more broadly: Sites in the United States, Italy and Spain provided acute and convalescent COVID-19 samples.

Per the original data handling: Amplification with reference gene primers provided the estimates of nucleated cell counts. Only in-frame clones appear in the TCRdb table, and some are missing; sequencing was by immunoSEQ multiplex PCR. The V and J calls and clone size come from that table; D and trimming were worked out from the DNA. The table has 300,000 to 400,000 clones, 80% to 90% seen once. The CDR3 consists of 15 residues. Trimming cost V 9 bases and J 2 bases; bases outside gene matches: 8. Germline V gives CDR1 LNHNV, CDR2 YYDKDF (reference sequence). This chain connects TRBV15 to TRBJ2-5, with 11 bases lining up with TRBD1. The sequence derives from an older woman with COVID-19, enrolled during active disease. Sequenced input: peripheral blood. CDR3 sequence: CATSWGQGVQETQYF. CDR3 coding DNA: TGTGCCACATCTTGGGGACAGGGGGTTCAAGAGACCCAGTACTTC.